The 32 T cell receptor beta chains given below trace back to one sample, sequenced in a study of blood T cell repertoires in COVID-19 (dated by TCRdb to about 2020). Preparation of the library involved the immunoSEQ multiplex PCR assay. TCRdb mirrors the immuneACCESS table, restricted to in-frame sequences. Some clones are absent from its copies; in checked studies, under half trace to an unresolved V gene, and the reason for the others is unknown. The sample data list under 300,000 clones, and roughly nine tenths of these were observed just once. The ten largest make up around 3.6% of the sample. Sequenced sample: peripheral blood. The receptors here all came from a man aged 18 to 30 with active or convalescent COVID-19.

This rearrangement joins TRBV5-6 to TRBJ2-7; no firm D call. The CDR3 is made up of 12 amino acids. The germline gives CDR1 SGHDT, CDR2 YYEEEE. V lost 1 base and J lost 1, with 3 bases in between. In DNA form, the CDR3 reads TGTGCCAGCAGCTTGATATCCTACGAGCAGTACTTC. Translating gives CASSLISYEQYF. Full variable domain (rest looked up from reference TRBV5-6 and TRBJ2-7): DAGVTQSPTHLIKTRGQQVTLRCSPKSGHDTVSWYQQALGQGPQFIFQYYEEEERQRGNFPDRFSGHQFPNYSSELNVNALLLGDSALYLCASSLISYEQYFGPGTRLTVT.

This clone was counted a single time. CDR3 sequence: CASSPQNREQYF. For the CDR3, the DNA is TGTGCCAGCTCCCCTCAGAACAGGGAGCAGTACTTC. The chain combines TRBV18 with TRBJ2-7, with D tentatively TRBD1 (5 bases). CDR1 is KGHSH and CDR2 is LQKENI in the germline V gene. Trimming shortened V by 6 bases and J by 7 bases, and 13 bases separated the two germline ends. The CDR3 totals 12 residues.

V and J are TRBV25-1 and TRBJ2-1; D is perhaps TRBD1 (5 bases). CDR3 length equals 11 residues. Trimming shortened V by 7 bases and J by 15 bases, and 16 bases separated the two germline ends. Germline-derived CDR1 and CDR2 are MGHDK and SYGVNS. The CDR3 region is CASTATGSPFF. DNA for the CDR3: TGTGCCAGCACTGCCACAGGTTCCCCGTTCTTC.

This clone was seen a single time. The chain carries TRBV5-1 and TRBJ2-3; maybe TRBD1 (6 bases). Trimming removed 4 bases from V and 0 bases from J, with 18 bases in between. This CDR3 region has 17 residues. Germline V gene lookup returns CDR1 SGHRS and CDR2 YFSETQ. The CDR3 bases are TGCGCCAGCAGCAGGCTCTCACAGGGTTCTAGCACAGATACGCAGTATTTT. Its protein product is CASSRLSQGSSTDTQYF.

V gene TRBV28 combines with J gene TRBJ2-5; 10 bases are a match to TRBD2. Germline V gene lookup returns CDR1 MDHEN and CDR2 SYDVKM. V dropped 6 bases and J dropped 5; count of bases not matched to a gene: 9. The length of the CDR3 is 15 residues. CDR3 amino acids: CASRPLAGVGETQYF. CDR3 bases: TGTGCCAGCAGACCGCTAGCGGGGGTGGGGGAGACCCAGTACTTC. The full variable domain, in which reference TRBV28 and TRBJ2-5 provide the parts outside the CDR3, is DVKVTQSSRYLVKRTGEKVFLECVQDMDHENMFWYRQDPGLGLRLIYFSYDVKMKEKGDIPEGYSVSREKKERFSLILESASTNQTSMYLCASRPLAGVGETQYFGPGTRLLVL.

This rearrangement joins TRBV19 to TRBJ2-3; 9 bases match TRBD2. CDR1 and CDR2 (germline): LNHDA, SQIVND (reference sequence). The junction had 3 bases not matched to a gene; V was cut back by 7 bases and J by 1 base. The CDR3 sequence is 14 residues long. The CDR3 DNA sequence: TGTGCCAGTACACAGCGGGGGGGCACAGATACGCAGTATTTT. Translating it yields CASTQRGGTDTQYF.

This rearrangement joins TRBV21-1 to TRBJ1-2; the table gives TRBD1 as D, unverified against the DNA. TRBV21-1 is a recognized pseudogene. This CDR3 is built from 16 residues. The CDR3 sequence: CASSKVRKGANYGYTF. The CDR3 DNA sequence: TGTGCCAGCAGCAAAGTACGGAAGGGGGCTAACTATGGCTACACCTTC.

This clone was seen a single time. This sequence joins TRBV6-6 and TRBJ1-2; D gene ambiguous. CDR1 and CDR2 from the germline V gene are MNHNY and SVGAGI (reference sequence). CDR3 length equals 11 residues. CDR3 bases: TGTGCTGTGGAGGGCTCCTATGGCTACACCTTC. This sequence encodes CAVEGSYGYTF.

J is TRBJ1-3 and V is TRBV5-1; 7 bases match TRBD1. Germline V gene data show CDR1 as SGHRS and CDR2 as YFSETQ. Unmatched junction bases numbered 1, after V lost 0 bases and J lost 4 bases. The CDR3 contains 14 residues. CDR3 nucleotides: TGCGCCAGCAGCTTGGACAGGGGAGGAAACACCATATATTTT. Amino acid sequence: CASSLDRGGNTIYF.

The genes are TRBV5-1 and TRBJ2-5; D not resolved. The germline gives CDR1 SGHRS, CDR2 YFSETQ. This CDR3 contains 13 residues. V lost 4 bases and J lost 5, with 12 bases in between. For the CDR3, the DNA is TGCGCCAGCAGCACGGAGACTGGGGAGACCCAGTACTTC. Its protein product is CASSTETGETQYF.

This clone has only one observation. V gene TRBV4-1 combines with J gene TRBJ2-7; 8 positions agree with TRBD2. V lost 1 base and J lost 0; bases outside the gene matches: 11. The V gene's germline CDR1 is MGHRA and CDR2 YSYEKL. The CDR3 contains 18 residues. CDR3 DNA: TGCGCCAGCAGCCAAGGAGCTGGCGGCGGGGGGAGCTCCTACGAGCAGTACTTC. It codes for CASSQGAGGGGSSYEQYF.

The chain carries TRBV6-2 or TRBV6-3 and TRBJ1-3, with a weak D call TRBD1 (5 bases). This CDR3 region has 16 residues. Trimming left V 5 bases short and J 0 bases short, with 14 bases between. CDR1 and CDR2 (germline): MNHEY, SVGEGT. For the CDR3, the DNA is TGTGCCAGCAGTCCCGGAGGGGCCATCTCTGGAAACACCATATATTTT. This codes for CASSPGGAISGNTIYF.

The chain employs TRBV3-1 (or the pseudogene TRBV3-2) and TRBJ2-4, with D tentatively TRBD1 (5 bases). The CDR3 is 17 residues long. With 3 bases removed from V and 8 bases from J, the gap between germline ends came to 23 bases. Germline CDR1 reads LGHDT; CDR2 reads YNNKEL (reference sequence). The CDR3 loop reads CASSHSQSSADSDIQYF. DNA of the CDR3: TGTGCCAGCAGCCATTCCCAATCGAGTGCAGACAGCGACATTCAGTACTTC.

This chain joins TRBV12-3 or TRBV12-4 and TRBJ1-3, with a possible D match to TRBD1 (5 bases). The CDR3 has 13 residues. Trimming pared 6 bases from V and 2 bases from J, leaving 8 bases between. DNA for the CDR3: TGTGCCAGCAGGGCGGGGGCTGGAAACACCATATATTTT. This sequence encodes CASRAGAGNTIYF.

The V and J genes are TRBV9 and TRBJ2-7; 7 bases map to TRBD1. In germline, CDR1 is SGDLS, CDR2 YYNGEE. V was clipped by 3 bases and J by 3 bases; unmatched bases: 0. The CDR3 loop spans 12 amino acids. The CDR3 nucleotides are TGTGCCAGCAGCGGGGACAGCTACGAGCAGTACTTC. It yields the protein CASSGDSYEQYF.

This clone appeared a single time. The chain uses TRBV13 and TRBJ2-7, with TRBD1 matching over 7 bases. From germline, CDR1 is PRHDT and CDR2 FYEKMQ (reference sequence). The trim removed 4 bases at V and 3 bases at J, leaving 9 bases unmatched. The CDR3 totals 15 residues. The DNA of the CDR3 is TGTGCCAGCAGCTCGACGGACAGGTCGGGCTACGAGCAGTACTTC. Protein: CASSSTDRSGYEQYF.

In DNA form, the CDR3 reads TGCGCCAGCAGTGAGCCAGGGGGCAGCTCTGAAGCTTTCTTT. Translated: CASSEPGGSSEAFF. J is TRBJ1-1 and V is TRBV10-1, with TRBD1 matching 8 bases. The V gene's germline CDR1 is WNHNN and CDR2 SYGVQD (reference sequence). J gave up 6 bases and V 2 bases, and 5 bases lay outside the gene matches. This CDR3 contains 14 residues.

CDR3: CSASNDAETGELFF. The CDR3 region has the DNA TGCAGTGCTAGTAATGACGCGGAGACCGGGGAGCTGTTTTTT. The chain has TRBV20-1 and TRBJ2-2; D gene ambiguous. CDR3 size: 14 residues. V gave up 3 bases and J gave up 5 bases, with 13 bases separating them. In germline, CDR1 is DFQATT, CDR2 SNEGSKA (reference sequence).

This rearrangement joins TRBV9 to TRBJ2-7; TRBD2 is a possible D gene (6 bases). V was trimmed by 0 bases and J by 6 bases, leaving 16 bases between them. Germline V gives CDR1 SGDLS, CDR2 YYNGEE. This CDR3 is built from 15 residues. The chain's CDR3 is CASSVDPGVMSEQYF. The CDR3 DNA sequence: TGTGCCAGCAGCGTAGACCCGGGGGTGATGAGCGAGCAGTACTTC.

This chain joins TRBV5-6 and TRBJ2-1; D is perhaps TRBD1 (6 bases). The CDR3 runs to 16 residues. Trimming took off 5 bases at V and 3 bases at J, with 18 bases between the two ends. Per the germline V gene, CDR1 is SGHDT and CDR2 is YYEEEE. The CDR3 loop is CASSGGTGRNYNEQFF. Here the CDR3 DNA reads TGTGCCAGCAGTGGGGGAACAGGGCGCAACTACAATGAGCAGTTCTTC.

The rearrangement joins TRBV23-1 to TRBJ1-3; no reliable D call. TRBV23-1 is recorded as an ORF, its role being uncertain. Between the trimmed V and J ends, which lost 0 bases and 0 bases, there was a span of 15 bases. The CDR3 has 18 amino acids. CDR3 nucleotide sequence: TGCGCCAGCAGTCAATCGAGATCTCTGATTCACTCTGGAAACACCATATATTTT. It specifies CASSQSRSLIHSGNTIYF.

V and J are TRBV6-5 and TRBJ1-5, with 7 bases that match TRBD1. After removal of 5 bases from V and 7 bases from J, the junction contained 8 bases not matched to a gene. The CDR3 runs to 14 residues. Germline CDR1 reads MNHEY; CDR2 reads SVGAGI. CDR3: CASSTTGQAQPQHF. Written as DNA, the CDR3 is TGTGCCAGCAGTACTACAGGACAGGCCCAGCCCCAGCATTTT.

V and J are TRBV15 and TRBJ2-6; D not resolved. V lost 4 bases and J 4 bases, leaving 14 bases between the germline ends. CDR1 LNHNV and CDR2 YYDKDF come from the germline V gene (reference sequence). CDR3 size: 16 residues. The CDR3, as DNA: TGTGCCACCAGCACCCCTGTCCGGTCGGGGGCCAACGTCCTGACTTTC. Its translation: CATSTPVRSGANVLTF. Combining the CDR3 with reference TRBV15 and TRBJ2-6 gives the whole variable domain DAMVIQNPRYQVTQFGKPVTLSCSQTLNHNVMYWYQQKSSQAPKLLFHYYDKDFNNEADTPDNFQSRRPNTSFCFLDIRSPGLGDTAMYLCATSTPVRSGANVLTFGAGSRLTVL.

J is TRBJ2-1 and V is TRBV5-6; D may be TRBD1 (5 bases). This CDR3 has 15 residues. V was trimmed by 2 bases and J by 6 bases, leaving 15 bases between them. CDR1 and CDR2 from the germline V gene are SGHDT and YYEEEE. The CDR3 loop is CASSFIRKRGNEQFF. DNA for the CDR3: TGTGCCAGCAGCTTTATACGAAAAAGGGGCAATGAGCAGTTCTTC.

The chain couples TRBV7-3 to TRBJ2-7, with a weak D call TRBD2 (5 bases). There are 12 residues in the CDR3. Deletions cut 1 base from V and 11 bases from J, with 12 bases between. Germline CDR1 reads SGHTA; CDR2 reads FQGTGA. CDR3 sequence: CASSLKTWGEYF. CDR3 nucleotides: TGTGCCAGCAGCTTAAAAACTTGGGGAGAGTACTTC.

The chain carries TRBV24-1 and TRBJ2-1; perhaps TRBD1 as D (5 bases). This CDR3 comprises 12 residues. Germline loops: CDR1 KGHDR, CDR2 SFDVKD. V lost 4 bases and J lost 7, with 7 bases in between. CDR3 region: CATSDRANEQFF. CDR3 DNA sequence: TGTGCCACCAGTGACAGGGCTAATGAGCAGTTCTTC.

This sequence joins TRBV6-5 and TRBJ1-4, with a tentative D call TRBD1 (5 bases). The CDR3 runs 15 residues. Trimming cost V 6 bases and J 8 bases, with 19 bases left between them. Germline V CDR1 and CDR2: MNHEY, SVGAGI. CDR3 sequence: CASSRSGARREKLFF. The CDR3 bases are TGTGCCAGCAGCCGCTCTGGGGCTCGGAGAGAAAAACTGTTTTTT.

V gene TRBV5-1 combines with J gene TRBJ2-3; no firm D call. This CDR3 is 14 amino acids long. The V gene's germline CDR1 is SGHRS and CDR2 YFSETQ. V was clipped by 0 bases and J by 7 bases, with 12 bases between them. In DNA, the CDR3 is TGCGCCAGCAGCTTGGATTTAGTTCAAAATACGCAGTATTTT. This codes for CASSLDLVQNTQYF. The variable domain in full, with the rest retrieved from reference TRBV5-1 and TRBJ2-3, is KAGVTQTPRYLIKTRGQQVTLSCSPISGHRSVSWYQQTPGQGLQFLFEYFSETQRNKGNFPGRFSGRQFSNSRSEMNVSTLELGDSALYLCASSLDLVQNTQYFGPGTRLTVL.

The CDR3 sequence: CASTTGGGQGGYEQYF. The CDR3, as DNA: TGTGCCAGCACTACCGGTGGGGGACAGGGAGGCTACGAGCAGTACTTC. The chain has TRBV28 and TRBJ2-7; 9 bases are shared with TRBD1. This CDR3 comprises 16 residues. V was clipped by 7 bases and J by 3 bases; unmatched bases: 13. The germline V gene encodes CDR1 MDHEN and CDR2 SYDVKM.

V gene TRBV5-5 combines with J gene TRBJ2-7; 12 positions agree with TRBD1. J was trimmed by 6 bases and V by 6 bases; bases with no gene match: 25. This CDR3 contains 20 residues. Germline lookup yields CDR1 SGHKS and CDR2 YYEKEE (reference sequence). The DNA for the CDR3 is TGTGCCAGCAACACCCGGGGAGGCCCCGGGACAGGGGGCGTAAATCGCGAGCAGTACTTC. Its translation: CASNTRGGPGTGGVNREQYF.

A single count supports this clone. CDR3 residues: CASSRAGGGTEAFF. The CDR3 DNA sequence: TGTGCCAGCAGTAGAGCGGGGGGGGGAACTGAAGCTTTCTTT. This sequence joins TRBV6-5 and TRBJ1-1; D is possibly TRBD1 (5 bases). This CDR3 region has 14 residues. V was shortened by 5 bases and J by 5 bases, with 15 bases between the two germline ends. The germline V gene has CDR1 MNHEY and CDR2 SVGAGI.

The chain links TRBV11-2 to TRBJ2-7; D may be TRBD1 (5 bases). The V end lost 4 bases, the J end lost 3 bases, and 13 bases lay between the germline ends. In germline, CDR1 is SGHAT, CDR2 FQNNGV. The CDR3 covers 14 residues. CDR3 sequence: CASSWATGFYEQYF. The CDR3 bases are TGTGCCAGCAGCTGGGCCACAGGTTTCTACGAGCAGTACTTC.